Listed here are 22 T cell receptor beta chains from one sample, sequenced in a study of cytomegalovirus exposure and HLA in healthy donors (dated by TCRdb to the late 2010s). Library construction relied on the immunoSEQ multiplex PCR assay. A mixture of 60 forward primers for TCR Vbeta segments and 13 reverse primers for TCR Jbeta segments was used in the multiplex PCR. The table was pulled from immuneACCESS by TCRdb, which kept in-frame rearrangements only. Such tables lose some clones; where checked, under half of the loss comes from unresolved V genes, and the rest has no known cause. The sample includes roughly 200,000 clones, with roughly four fifths observed a single time. 1.5% to 2% of the sample is held by the ten biggest clonotypes. The sequencing sample was made of PBMCs. The receptors were gathered from a man aged 30-40 years in good health and CMV-seronegative.

The chain has TRBV7-2 and TRBJ2-1; possible D gene TRBD2, 5 bases. The length of the CDR3 is 15 residues. Germline CDR1 reads SGHTA; CDR2 reads FQGNSA. Trimming shortened V by 5 bases and J by 7 bases, and 18 bases separated the two germline ends. CDR3 in amino acids: CASSLEVSPPNEQFF. The DNA for the CDR3 is TGTGCCAGCAGCCTGGAGGTTTCCCCGCCAAATGAGCAGTTCTTC.

V usage is TRBV7-3 and J usage is TRBJ2-5, with a tentative D call TRBD2 (5 bases). Germline V gives CDR1 SGHTA, CDR2 FQGTGA. Trimming removed 5 bases from V and 5 bases from J, with 9 bases in between. CDR3 size: 12 residues. This chain's CDR3 is CASSREGETQYF. The CDR3 DNA sequence: TGTGCCAGCAGCCGGGAAGGGGAGACCCAGTACTTC.

Turning to this clone: Other DNA sequences from this sample encode an identical CDR3 as well. V and J are TRBV7-9 and TRBJ2-2; D is undetermined. The length of the CDR3 is 12 residues. Germline V CDR1 and CDR2: SEHNR, FQNEAQ (reference sequence). The V gene lost 2 bases and the J gene lost 8 bases, with 6 bases spanning the gap. The CDR3 nucleotides read TGTGCCAGCAGCTTACTTGTTGGGGAGCTGTTTTTT. Translated, it gives CASSLLVGELFF. Full variable domain (missing parts from reference TRBV7-9 and TRBJ2-2): DTGVSQNPRHKITKRGQNVTFRCDPISEHNRLYWYRQTLGQGPEFLTYFQNEAQLEKSRLLSDRFSAERPKGSFSTLEIQRTEQGDSAMYLCASSLLVGELFFGEGSRLTVL.

This rearrangement joins TRBV4-1 to TRBJ1-5; D is uncertain. Trimming removed 1 base at V and 3 bases at J, with 7 bases between. The CDR3 totals 14 residues. Germline V gives CDR1 MGHRA, CDR2 YSYEKL. DNA of the CDR3: TGCGCCAGCAGCCAAGGAGTCTTCAATCAGCCCCAGCATTTT. It specifies CASSQGVFNQPQHF.

Notes on this clone: Other DNA sequences in the same sample also yield this CDR3. The chain combines TRBV27 with TRBJ2-3; D call uncertain. Germline assignment: CDR1 MNHEY and CDR2 SMNVEV (reference sequence). The length of the CDR3 is 13 residues. Trimming left V 2 bases short and J 3 bases short, with 6 bases between. CDR3 nucleotides: TGTGCCAGCAGTTTAGGGCCTACAGATACGCAGTATTTT. Translated, it gives CASSLGPTDTQYF.

V gene TRBV6-6 combines with J gene TRBJ2-7; no firm D call. This CDR3 region has 11 residues. Trimming pared 6 bases from V and 6 bases from J, leaving 9 bases between. CDR1 and CDR2 from the germline V gene are MNHNY and SVGAGI (reference sequence). This CDR3 is CASRRTGEQYF. For the CDR3, the DNA is TGTGCCAGCAGAAGAACGGGCGAGCAGTACTTC.

The chain joins TRBV10-3 to TRBJ1-6; 11 nucleotides match TRBD1. Germline V gives CDR1 ENHRY, CDR2 SYGVKD. After removal of 6 bases from V and 8 bases from J, the junction contained 6 bases not matched to a gene. The length of the CDR3 is 15 residues. DNA of the CDR3: TGTGCCATCAGACCAGGACAGGGGGCAGATTCACCCCTCCACTTT. Translated: CAIRPGQGADSPLHF.

J is TRBJ2-7 and V is TRBV6-5; 10 bases line up with TRBD2. Trimming removed 6 bases from V and 3 bases from J; junction bases left unmatched: 5. The germline gives CDR1 MNHEY, CDR2 SVGAGI. The CDR3 has 14 amino acids. CDR3: CASSFLAGVYEQYF. The DNA of the CDR3 is TGTGCCAGCAGCTTCCTAGCGGGGGTCTACGAGCAGTACTTC.

The gene calls are TRBV5-1 and TRBJ2-7; D unclear. The ends were cut back, 0 bases at V and 0 bases at J, with 10 bases in the middle. The CDR3 loop spans 15 amino acids. CDR1 and CDR2 (germline): SGHRS, YFSETQ. The CDR3, as DNA: TGCGCCAGCAGCTTGGAGCACTCGGGCTCCTACGAGCAGTACTTC. This translates into CASSLEHSGSYEQYF.

J is TRBJ1-3 and V is TRBV6-5; possible D gene TRBD1, 5 bases. Germline V lookup: CDR1 MNHEY, CDR2 SVGAGI. Deletions cut 6 bases from V and 4 bases from J, with 13 bases between. This CDR3 contains 14 residues. CDR3 protein: CASSRDSRGNTIYF. For the CDR3, the DNA is TGTGCCAGCAGCCGGGACTCACGGGGAAACACCATATATTTT.

This chain uses TRBV30 with TRBJ2-2; 9 nucleotides line up with TRBD2. V lost 4 bases and J lost 5; bases outside the gene matches: 5. CDR1 and CDR2 from the germline V gene are GTSNPN and SVGIG (reference sequence). The CDR3 spans 14 residues. Here the CDR3 DNA reads TGTGCCTGGACGCGGCTAGCGGGAACCGGGGAGCTGTTTTTT. It translates to CAWTRLAGTGELFF.

This chain connects TRBV13 to TRBJ2-7; 8 bases are shared with TRBD1. Germline-derived CDR1 and CDR2 are PRHDT and FYEKMQ (reference sequence). The CDR3 length is 14 residues. The ends lost 5 bases at V and 7 bases at J; junction bases unmatched: 10. CDR3 DNA: TGTGCCAGCAGCACCTGGACAGGGTTCGGTGAGCAGTACTTC. Its protein product is CASSTWTGFGEQYF.

The rearrangement joins TRBV5-1 to TRBJ2-6, with TRBD2 identical over 12 bases. Per germline, CDR1 SGHRS and CDR2 YFSETQ. CDR3 length: 21 amino acids. After removal of 4 bases from V and 0 bases from J, the junction contained 14 bases not matched to a gene. The CDR3 reads CASSLQTSGSLISSGANVLTF. The CDR3 DNA follows: TGCGCCAGCAGCCTACAGACTAGCGGGAGTCTTATTAGCTCTGGGGCCAACGTCCTGACTTTC.

V gene TRBV29-1 combines with J gene TRBJ1-3; the D is unclear. The CDR3 sequence is 12 residues long. The germline V and J ends were trimmed by 5 bases and 4 bases, with 9 bases remaining between them. Germline V CDR1 and CDR2: SQVTM, ANQGSEA. The CDR3 spells CSVPGRGNTIYF. The CDR3 coding sequence is TGCAGCGTTCCCGGGAGAGGAAACACCATATATTTT.

CDR3 loop: CASSLGGLAGPLSYEQYF. As DNA, the CDR3 is TGTGCCAGCAGCCTGGGGGGGCTAGCGGGACCCCTCTCCTACGAGCAGTACTTC. The genes are TRBV5-4 and TRBJ2-7; TRBD2 matches at 9 bases. This CDR3 is 18 amino acids long. J lost 0 bases, V lost 4 bases, and 14 bases had no gene match. CDR1 SGHNT and CDR2 YYREEE come from the germline V gene (reference sequence). Full variable domain (missing parts from reference TRBV5-4 and TRBJ2-7): ETGVTQSPTHLIKTRGQQVTLRCSSQSGHNTVSWYQQALGQGPQFIFQYYREEENGRGNFPPRFSGLQFPNYSSELNVNALELDDSALYLCASSLGGLAGPLSYEQYFGPGTRLTVT.

The sample holds a few counts of this clone. The gene calls are TRBV11-2 and TRBJ2-7, with 8 nucleotides matching TRBD2. Unmatched junction bases numbered 8, after V lost 6 bases and J lost 4 bases. CDR3 length equals 14 residues. CDR1 and CDR2 (germline): SGHAT, FQNNGV. CDR3 DNA sequence: TGTGCCAGCAGACGGCTAGCGGGCAGGTACGAGCAGTACTTC. Translation gives CASRRLAGRYEQYF.

V gene TRBV6-5 combines with J gene TRBJ1-5, with D perhaps matching TRBD1 (5 bases). Trimming removed 7 bases from V and 6 bases from J, with 13 bases in between. Per germline, CDR1 MNHEY and CDR2 SVGAGI. The length of the CDR3 is 13 residues. The CDR3 region is CASNGQPRQPQHF. CDR3 in DNA: TGTGCCAGCAATGGACAACCGCGTCAGCCCCAGCATTTT.

This clone was detected only once. This chain joins TRBV7-6 and TRBJ2-1; 9 nucleotides align to TRBD1. The CDR3 length is 16 residues. Germline V lookup: CDR1 SGHVS, CDR2 FNYEAQ. V shed 2 bases, J shed 6 bases, and the junction held 8 bases outside the gene matches. The CDR3 region is CASSLSGTGFGNEQFF. CDR3 in DNA: TGTGCCAGCAGCTTATCCGGGACAGGGTTCGGCAATGAGCAGTTCTTC.

This clone occurred a few times. The chain employs TRBV27 and TRBJ2-2; TRBD2 matches 9 bases. Germline CDR1 and CDR2: MNHEY and SMNVEV (reference sequence). The V gene end was trimmed by 1 base and the J gene end by 4 bases; junction bases not matched to a gene: 7. The CDR3 contains 17 residues. This CDR3 is CASSLLFGTSFTGELFF. In nucleotides, the CDR3 is TGTGCCAGCAGTTTATTATTCGGGACTAGCTTCACCGGGGAGCTGTTTTTT.

The chain joins TRBV11-2 to TRBJ2-7, with D tentatively TRBD1 (5 bases). V lost 5 bases and J lost 4, with 15 bases in between. Germline loops: CDR1 SGHAT, CDR2 FQNNGV. The CDR3 loop spans 14 amino acids. In nucleotides, the CDR3 is TGTGCCAGCAGCCCCCGAATGACAGAGTACGAGCAGTACTTC. Translated: CASSPRMTEYEQYF.

V and J are TRBV12-5 and TRBJ2-1; TRBD2 agrees at 11 bases. From germline, CDR1 is LGHNT and CDR2 FRNRAP. After removal of 0 bases from V and 10 bases from J, the junction contained 8 bases not matched to a gene. There are 16 residues in the CDR3. The CDR3 sequence: CASGLVPLAGVGEQFF. The CDR3, as DNA: TGTGCTAGTGGTTTGGTCCCACTAGCGGGAGTCGGCGAGCAGTTCTTC.

J is TRBJ1-5 and V is TRBV28; D unresolved. The germline CDR1 and CDR2 sequences are MDHEN and SYDVKM. Trimming took off 4 bases at V and 4 bases at J, with 8 bases between the two ends. The length of the CDR3 is 13 residues. CDR3 DNA: TGTGCCAGCAGTTCCGGGAGAAATCAGCCCCAGCATTTT. Its protein product is CASSSGRNQPQHF.